This T cell receptor (beta chain) was obtained from a study of blood T cell repertoires in COVID-19. Trimming took off 2 bases at V and 4 bases at J, with 16 bases between the two ends. Germline CDR1 reads MNHEY; CDR2 reads SMNVEV (reference sequence). The CDR3 extends over 16 amino acids. Per the authors' pipeline: Reference gene primer amplification gave estimated nucleated cell counts. Data came from immunoSEQ multiplex PCR; TCRdb stores just in-frame clones and leaves some out. The V and J calls and the clone size are those of that table, but D and trimming were determined from the DNA. This sample has around 50,000 clones, with roughly 90% found just once.

The gene calls are TRBV27 and TRBJ2-3; D may be TRBD2 (6 bases). This TCR came from a human donor in a cohort sampled during active COVID-19. The specimen sequenced was peripheral blood. The CDR3 sequence: CASSLLEIGSADTQYF. The DNA for the CDR3 is TGTGCCAGCAGTTTACTTGAGATCGGGAGCGCAGATACGCAGTATTTT.